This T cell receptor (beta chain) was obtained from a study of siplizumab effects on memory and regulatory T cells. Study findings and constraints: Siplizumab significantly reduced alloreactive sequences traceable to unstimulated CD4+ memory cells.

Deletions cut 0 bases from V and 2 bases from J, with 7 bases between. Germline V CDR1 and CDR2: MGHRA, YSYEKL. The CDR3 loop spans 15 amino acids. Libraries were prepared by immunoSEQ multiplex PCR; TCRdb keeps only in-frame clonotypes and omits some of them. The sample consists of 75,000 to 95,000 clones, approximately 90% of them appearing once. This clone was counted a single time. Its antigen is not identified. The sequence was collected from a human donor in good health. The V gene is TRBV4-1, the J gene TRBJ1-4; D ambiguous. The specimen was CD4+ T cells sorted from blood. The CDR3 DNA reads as TGCGCCAGCAGCCAAGACCGGCCCACTAATGAAAAACTGTTTTTT. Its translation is CASSQDRPTNEKLFF.